Each of the 16 T cell receptor beta chains below was sequenced from the same sample in a study of shared clonotypes between healthy human individuals. The method was immunoSEQ multiplex PCR; TCRdb's version includes in-frame clones alone and lacks a portion of them. The table includes some 2.1 million clones, roughly 95% detected once. The specimen sequenced was naive CD4+ T cells sorted from blood. Noted subset: CD45RA+ positively selected. The receptors come from a man younger than 35 in good health.

The genes are TRBV19 and TRBJ1-5; 8 bases line up with TRBD1. Germline V lookup: CDR1 LNHDA, CDR2 SQIVND (reference sequence). The trim removed 1 base at V and 7 bases at J, leaving 9 bases unmatched. This CDR3 has 16 residues. CDR3 nucleotides: TGTGCCAGTAGTATAGCGCAGGGGGCAGTTAAACAGCCCCAGCATTTT. Residues: CASSIAQGAVKQPQHF.

The CDR3 sequence is CASRTYTSIGNYEQYF. CDR3 bases: TGCGCCAGCCGAACCTATACTAGCATCGGGAACTACGAGCAGTACTTC. The rearrangement joins TRBV5-1 to TRBJ2-7, with TRBD2 as a possible D gene (6 bases). The CDR3 sequence is 16 residues long. Trimming removed 7 bases from V and 3 bases from J, with 23 bases in between. Germline CDR1 and CDR2: SGHRS and YFSETQ.

The chain links TRBV5-3 to TRBJ2-3, with D perhaps assigned TRBD1 or TRBD2 (5 bases each). TRBV5-3 is annotated as an ORF whose role is uncertain. The CDR3 is made up of 17 amino acids. Trimming left V 0 bases short and J 4 bases short, with 18 bases between. CDR3 DNA: TGTGCCAGAAGCTTGGTGAGTAGGTCAATGGGGGCAGATACGCAGTATTTT. Translated: CARSLVSRSMGADTQYF.

This rearrangement joins TRBV6-1 to TRBJ1-4; tentatively, D is TRBD1 (5 bases). Germline CDR1 is MNHNS and CDR2 is SASEGT. The CDR3 is made up of 14 amino acids. Trimming took 6 bases from V and 4 from J, leaving 12 bases between them. CDR3 nucleotides: TGTGCCAGCAGAAACCCGGGGGGTAATGAAAAACTGTTTTTT. Protein: CASRNPGGNEKLFF.

The V gene is TRBV28, the J gene TRBJ2-1, with 10 bases aligning to TRBD1. The germline gives CDR1 MDHEN, CDR2 SYDVKM. The CDR3 is 15 residues long. V dropped 5 bases and J dropped 7; count of bases not matched to a gene: 8. CDR3: CASSTQGQGKNEQFF. CDR3 in DNA: TGTGCCAGCAGTACTCAGGGACAGGGGAAGAATGAGCAGTTCTTC.

The CDR3 bases are TGTGCCAGCTCCTTGACAGGGGGCTATGGCTACACCTTC. Translated: CASSLTGGYGYTF. The chain carries TRBV18 and TRBJ1-2; 9 nucleotides agree with TRBD1. Trimming at V came to 6 bases and at J to 4 bases, leaving 3 bases not matched to a gene. This CDR3 has 13 residues. The germline V gene has CDR1 KGHSH and CDR2 LQKENI.

The chain has TRBV9 and TRBJ2-3; 7 bases are shared with TRBD2. The germline V gene encodes CDR1 SGDLS and CDR2 YYNGEE. J gave up 6 bases and V 0 bases, and 13 bases lay outside the gene matches. There are 17 residues in the CDR3. The CDR3 DNA is TGTGCCAGCAGCGTAGGCGGGAGTTGGCTAGAACACGATACGCAGTATTTT. This encodes CASSVGGSWLEHDTQYF.

The chain links TRBV5-5 to TRBJ1-6, with 8 nucleotides matching TRBD1. Per the germline V gene, CDR1 is SGHKS and CDR2 is YYEKEE (reference sequence). The CDR3 is 18 amino acids. V shed 0 bases and J 0 bases; nucleotides not matched to a gene: 5. In nucleotides, the CDR3 is TGTGCCAGCAGCTTGGGGACAGGGTTGAGCTCCTATAATTCACCCCTCCACTTT. It translates to CASSLGTGLSSYNSPLHF. Full variable domain (remainder filled in from reference TRBV5-5 and TRBJ1-6): DAGVTQSPTHLIKTRGQQVTLRCSPISGHKSVSWYQQVLGQGPQFIFQYYEKEERGRGNFPDRFSARQFPNYSSELNVNALLLGDSALYLCASSLGTGLSSYNSPLHFGNGTRLTVT.

This clone was observed a single time. The V call is TRBV7-2, the J call TRBJ2-7; D unclear. The CDR3 is 15 amino acids. Germline CDR1 SGHTA, CDR2 FQGNSA. With 5 bases removed from V and 2 bases from J, the gap between germline ends came to 16 bases. CDR3 DNA: TGTGCCAGCAGCCCCCCCGAAAGGCCAACCTACGAGCAGTACTTC. Its translation is CASSPPERPTYEQYF.

The V call is TRBV6-5, the J call TRBJ1-1; tentative D call: TRBD1 (6 bases). The CDR3 loop spans 12 amino acids. Germline CDR1 reads MNHEY; CDR2 reads SVGAGI. V was cut by 7 bases and J by 8 bases, with 14 bases left in between. The CDR3 DNA reads as TGTGCCAGCACCCGGGGGGCGGGAGAAGCTTTCTTT. It codes for CASTRGAGEAFF.

The chain is built from TRBV7-6 and TRBJ2-5; D uncertain. The CDR3 sequence is 15 residues long. The V and J ends lost 3 bases and 5 bases respectively, with 16 bases between them. Germline V gives CDR1 SGHVS, CDR2 FNYEAQ. CDR3 nucleotide sequence: TGTGCCAGCAGCTTTTTAGGTCTCCAGGAGGAGACCCAGTACTTC. Its translation is CASSFLGLQEETQYF.

This rearrangement joins TRBV10-1 to TRBJ2-3; D is uncertain. The V gene's germline CDR1 is WNHNN and CDR2 SYGVQD (reference sequence). Deletions cut 0 bases from V and 0 bases from J, with 10 bases between. This CDR3 comprises 16 residues. The CDR3 region is CASSESRALSTDTQYF. DNA of the CDR3: TGCGCCAGCAGTGAGTCTCGAGCCCTGAGCACAGATACGCAGTATTTT.

The CDR3 coding sequence is TGTGCCATCAGTGGGTCCCAGGGATACGAGCAGTACTTC. It codes for CAISGSQGYEQYF. This chain joins TRBV10-3 and TRBJ2-7; maybe TRBD1 (5 bases). CDR1 and CDR2 (germline): ENHRY, SYGVKD. V was shortened by 4 bases and J by 4 bases, with 11 bases between the two germline ends. The CDR3 totals 13 residues.

The gene calls are TRBV7-9 and TRBJ1-6, with unresolved D. V was trimmed by 5 bases and J by 7 bases, leaving 18 bases between them. Germline CDR1 is SEHNR and CDR2 is FQNEAQ (reference sequence). CDR3 length: 16 amino acids. CDR3 coding DNA: TGTGCCAGCAGCCCCCGGGCATCCGAGGGAAATTCACCCCTCCACTTT. Its translation is CASSPRASEGNSPLHF.

Points on this clone: The same CDR3 arises from other DNA sequences in this sample as well. The chain employs TRBV5-1 and TRBJ2-1; no reliable D call. Germline V CDR1 and CDR2: SGHRS, YFSETQ. The CDR3 runs 15 residues. V was clipped by 0 bases and J by 0 bases, with 7 bases between them. DNA of the CDR3: TGCGCCAGCAGCTTGGCAGGAAGCTCCTACAATGAGCAGTTCTTC. Translation gives CASSLAGSSYNEQFF.

In its sample, this clone was seen once. The sample contains more than one DNA sequence encoding this CDR3. The chain has TRBV6-1 and TRBJ1-5; D gene unclear. V lost 3 bases to trimming and J lost 0 bases, with 6 bases between them. This CDR3 contains 14 residues. Looked up from germline, CDR1 is MNHNS and CDR2 is SASEGT. The CDR3 bases are TGTGCCAGCAGTGAGAGCTATAGCAATCAGCCCCAGCATTTT. This sequence encodes CASSESYSNQPQHF.